By share, the clone carrying this T cell receptor beta chain counts as medium-sized (0.01 to 0.1%). TCRdb passed the 5' RACE reads through MiXCR, listing each CDR3 protein once. The table has 11,000 or so distinct CDR3 sequences, nearly 4% seen once. Time point of the sample: sample taken at primary tumor resection. Extraction of whole RNA from tumor, nontumor lung or frozen PBMC preceded unsorted sequencing. The entry originates in a study of spatial heterogeneity in lung cancer. V shed 3 bases and J shed 0 bases, with 15 bases lying between them. Germline CDR1 is KGHSH and CDR2 is LQKENI. CDR3 length: 17 residues.

The chain recombines TRBV18 with TRBJ1-5; tentatively, D is TRBD1 (6 bases). This sample comprised normal lung tissue next to the tumor, obtained at surgery. The receptor's source is a male donor with early-stage non-small cell lung cancer. The CDR3 nucleotides read TGTGCCAGCTCACCTGGACAGCTCCTTTATAGCAATCAGCCCCAGCATTTT. It is translated as CASSPGQLLYSNQPQHF.